The sequence of this TCR beta chain was determined in a study of neurological immune-mediated disorders (dated 2019 in TCRdb). General notes on the study: Peripheral blood TCR-beta repertoires from HTLV-I-associated myelopathy (HAM/TSP) patients, multiple sclerosis patients and healthy controls were compared by UMI-based sequencing. The cohort included approximately 70 subjects: some 14 with HAM/TSP, some 34 with multiple sclerosis, and approximately 20 healthy controls. The 100 to 110 TCR-beta libraries covered PBMC samples along with longitudinal samples, technical triplicates, and paired sorted CD4+ and CD8+ T-cell subsets. The study at large found these results: The highest TCR clonal expansion was observed in HAM/TSP patients, whereas the lowest was observed in MS patients, even when compared with healthy controls. No identical CDR3 amino acid sequences were shared among expanded clones across subjects, suggesting private TCR-beta repertoires in all groups.

cDNA synthesis used template-switch 5'RACE with a primer carrying a 10-nucleotide random unique molecular identifier tagging each TCR transcript. Over 180 million TCR-beta sequences, covering 15-18 subjects, were produced in each sequencing run. The RNeasy kit was used for extraction of total RNA. The KAPA Real-time Library Amplification kit was used to amplify TCR-beta VDJ regions with primers for the TCR constant region and the 5'RACE anchor. Sample indexes and Illumina adaptors were added in a first PCR, and a second PCR then increased library yield. After Ampure bead purification, the TCR product of roughly 650 bp was size-selected on a 2% E-gel SizeSelection system. Library quality was checked on a Bioanalyzer, concentration was measured with Qubit, and libraries were quantified with the Kapa Library Quantification kit before pooling. Libraries were sequenced paired-end 2 x 150 bp on an Illumina HiSeq 2500. To increase sequence diversity, about 25-31% phiX was spiked into each library pool. The paper's data handling went like this. The UMI-based MiGEC pipeline processed quality-filtered reads and removed over 80% of raw TCR sequences during error correction. VDJ genes were aligned to IMGT germline references, and each clonotype was defined by a unique CDR3 amino acid sequence together with V-J genes. Clonal expansion, Shannon diversity, and CDR3 relatedness (CalcPairwiseDistances, ClusterSamples) were evaluated with VDJtools, and phylogenetic trees were built with CLCbio workbench. A clone was classed as expanded if it had 8 or more unique UMIs, a cutoff based on coefficient-of-variation modelling across technical triplicates. Clones were called with MiXCR by TCRdb after fastp trimmed the public reads at Q25, and only in-frame beta chains were retained. Records with the same CDR3 protein are collapsed into one entry carrying the most frequent genes and DNA. These V and J calls are TCRdb output, not the study's own analysis. The sample table records about 43,000 distinct CDR3 sequences; roughly 13% of these occur just once. The biggest ten clones account for roughly 1.2% of the sample.

The healthy controls were volunteers from a blood bank in Maryland, USA. Unsorted PBMC libraries were generated from 2 million PBMCs stored in RNAlater at -80 °C until RNA extraction. Peripheral blood was subjected to Ficoll-Hypaque density gradient centrifugation to isolate PBMCs, which were then cryopreserved in liquid nitrogen. There are many counts of this clonotype. What this receptor recognizes is not known. No base-level quality is on record; no much larger clone is a single base apart. The sequencing sample was made of PBMCs. This clonotype was sampled from a female donor in good health.

The DNA sequence reads TGTGCCAGCAGACAGAATACGAACACTGAAGCTTTCTTT. Its protein product is CASRQNTNTEAFF. The chain is made from TRBV2 and TRBJ1-1, with the D gene not confidently named. Taken from cysteine to phenylalanine, the CDR3 has 13 residues. The read is trimmed to its CDR3 DNA, 39 bases read in frame from base 1. Trimming at the junction amounts to 6 bases on V and 1 base on J, and the germline ends lie 9 bases apart. The germline V gene gives CDR1 as SNHLY and CDR2 as FYNNEI.